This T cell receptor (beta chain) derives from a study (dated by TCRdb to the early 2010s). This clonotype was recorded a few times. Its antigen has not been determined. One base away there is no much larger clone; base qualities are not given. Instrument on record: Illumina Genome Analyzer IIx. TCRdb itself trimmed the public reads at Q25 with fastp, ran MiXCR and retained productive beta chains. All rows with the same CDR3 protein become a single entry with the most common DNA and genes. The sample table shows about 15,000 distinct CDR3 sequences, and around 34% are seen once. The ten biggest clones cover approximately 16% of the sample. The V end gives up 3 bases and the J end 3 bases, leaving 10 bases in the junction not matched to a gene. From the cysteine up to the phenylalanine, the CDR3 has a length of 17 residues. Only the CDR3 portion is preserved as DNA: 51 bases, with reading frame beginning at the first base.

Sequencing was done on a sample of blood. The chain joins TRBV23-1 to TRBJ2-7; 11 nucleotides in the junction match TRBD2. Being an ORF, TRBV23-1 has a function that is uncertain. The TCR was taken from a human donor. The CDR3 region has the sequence CASSHAPLAGGLYEQYF. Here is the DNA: TGCGCCAGCAGTCATGCTCCCTTAGCGGGAGGGCTCTACGAGCAGTACTTC.